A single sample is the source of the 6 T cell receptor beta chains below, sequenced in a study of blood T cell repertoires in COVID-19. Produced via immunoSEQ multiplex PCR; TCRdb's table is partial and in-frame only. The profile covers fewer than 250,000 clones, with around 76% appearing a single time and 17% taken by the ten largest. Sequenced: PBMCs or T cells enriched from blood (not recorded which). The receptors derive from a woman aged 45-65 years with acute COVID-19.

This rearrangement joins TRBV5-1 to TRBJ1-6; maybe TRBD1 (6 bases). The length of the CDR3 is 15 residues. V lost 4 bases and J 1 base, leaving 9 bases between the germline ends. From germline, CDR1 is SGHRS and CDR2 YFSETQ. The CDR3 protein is CASSTGSSYNSPLHF. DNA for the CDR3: TGCGCCAGCAGCACAGGGAGTTCCTATAATTCACCCCTCCACTTT.

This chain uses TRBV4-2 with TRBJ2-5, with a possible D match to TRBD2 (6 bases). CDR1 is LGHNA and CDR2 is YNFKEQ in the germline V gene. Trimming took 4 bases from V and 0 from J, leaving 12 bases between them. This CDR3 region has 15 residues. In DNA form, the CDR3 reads TGTGCCAGCAGCCGGTCCGGCGGGGACCAAGAGACCCAGTACTTC. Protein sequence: CASSRSGGDQETQYF.

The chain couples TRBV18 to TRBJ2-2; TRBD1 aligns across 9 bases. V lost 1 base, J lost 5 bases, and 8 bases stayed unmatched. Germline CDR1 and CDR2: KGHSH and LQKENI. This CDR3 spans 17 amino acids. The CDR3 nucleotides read TGTGCCAGCTCACCACGAGGGACAGGGTCGAGGACCGGGGAGCTGTTTTTT. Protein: CASSPRGTGSRTGELFF.

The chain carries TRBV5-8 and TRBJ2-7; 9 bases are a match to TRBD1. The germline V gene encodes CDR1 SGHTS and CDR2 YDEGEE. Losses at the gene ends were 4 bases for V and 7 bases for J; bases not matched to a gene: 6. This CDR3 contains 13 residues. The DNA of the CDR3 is TGTGCCAGCAGCGTCGGGACAGGGAGGGAGCAGTACGTC. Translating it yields CASSVGTGREQYV.

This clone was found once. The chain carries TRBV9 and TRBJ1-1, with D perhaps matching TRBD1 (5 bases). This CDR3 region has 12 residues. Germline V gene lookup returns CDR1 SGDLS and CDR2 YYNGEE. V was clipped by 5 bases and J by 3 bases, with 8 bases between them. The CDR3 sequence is CASRSGYTEAFF. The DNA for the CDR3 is TGTGCCAGCAGGTCAGGGTACACTGAAGCTTTCTTT.

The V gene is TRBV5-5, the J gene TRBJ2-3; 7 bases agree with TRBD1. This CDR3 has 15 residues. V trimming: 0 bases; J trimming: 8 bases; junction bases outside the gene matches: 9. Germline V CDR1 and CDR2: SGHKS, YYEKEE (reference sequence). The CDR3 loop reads CASSLDRGPPGTQYF. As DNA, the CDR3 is TGTGCCAGCAGCTTGGACAGGGGCCCCCCAGGTACGCAGTATTTT.